This passage covers 13 T cell receptor beta chains from one sample sequenced in a study of human T cells and chemical hapten exposure. Time point specified: patch test 1, 2 weeks after DPC sensitization. As for treatment: therapeutic diphenylcyclopropenone sensitization with weekly scalp DPC. MiXCR was run by TCRdb on the RACE reads, yielding one entry per CDR3 protein. The sample shows 120,000 or so distinct CDR3 sequences, roughly an eighth of them seen only once. The specimen was whole blood, collected in connection with sensitization to the hapten diphenylcyclopropenone (DPC). These receptors all come from a man aged 18 to 29 with alopecia areata. Some clones in this sample may be carry-over from other donors' samples.

This clonotype has more than one count but fewer than ten. This CDR3 is CSARGLSRAPQFF. In DNA, the CDR3 is TGCAGTGCTAGAGGACTCTCCAGGGCCCCTCAGTTCTTC. The V gene is TRBV20-1, the J gene TRBJ2-1; possible D gene TRBD1, 5 bases. Looked up from germline, CDR1 is DFQATT and CDR2 is SNEGSKA (reference sequence). CDR3 length: 13 amino acids. V was shortened by 1 base and J by 13 bases, with 17 bases between the two germline ends.

The V and J genes are TRBV7-3 and TRBJ2-1, with D possibly being TRBD1 (5 bases). This CDR3 is 13 amino acids long. Germline lookup yields CDR1 SGHTA and CDR2 FQGTGA. V gave up 2 bases and J gave up 5 bases, with 7 bases separating them. The CDR3 DNA is TGTGCCAGCAGCTTATCGACAGACAATGAGCAGTTCTTC. It specifies CASSLSTDNEQFF.

This clonotype was found once. The germline gene is not matched at one end of the junction; a read error may be the cause. J is TRBJ2-7 and V is TRBV11-2; D may be TRBD1 or TRBD2 (5 bases each). CDR1 is SGHAT, CDR2 FQNNGV, per germline. This CDR3 has 15 amino acids. CDR3 nucleotides: TGTGCCAGCAGCGAGGGGATTGCAGGCCCCTATGAGCAGTACTTC. This translates into CASSEGIAGPYEQYF.

This clonotype was seen a handful of times. This chain uses TRBV11-2 with TRBJ2-1; 10 nucleotides line up with TRBD1. This CDR3 has 16 residues. The J segment lost 6 bases and the V segment lost 2 bases, leaving 7 bases of the junction unmatched. Looked up from germline, CDR1 is SGHAT and CDR2 is FQNNGV. CDR3 nucleotide sequence: TGTGCCAGCAGCTTACGGGGACAGGGGAAGTCCAATGAGCAGTTCTTC. It translates to CASSLRGQGKSNEQFF. Using reference TRBV11-2 and TRBJ2-1 for the parts outside the CDR3, the full variable domain is EAGVAQSPRYKIIEKRQSVAFWCNPISGHATLYWYQQILGQGPKLLIQFQNNGVVDDSQLPKDRFSAERLKGVDSTLKIQPAKLEDSAVYLCASSLRGQGKSNEQFFGPGTRLTVL.

CDR3 coding DNA: TGTGCCAGCAGATCTATCCGGGACAGGGGGCGCGGGTTATTCCTCTCTGGAAACACCATATATTTT. Translation: CASRSIRDRGRGLFLSGNTIYF. This chain uses TRBV11-2 with TRBJ1-3, with 12 bases matching TRBD1. Per germline, CDR1 SGHAT and CDR2 FQNNGV. The CDR3 covers 22 residues. Trimming at V came to 6 bases and at J to 0 bases, leaving 21 bases not matched to a gene. Complete variable domain (other parts from reference TRBV11-2 and TRBJ1-3): EAGVAQSPRYKIIEKRQSVAFWCNPISGHATLYWYQQILGQGPKLLIQFQNNGVVDDSQLPKDRFSAERLKGVDSTLKIQPAKLEDSAVYLCASRSIRDRGRGLFLSGNTIYFGEGSWLTVV.

The CDR3 sequence: CASSHAAGTQYF. The CDR3 nucleotides are TGTGCCAGCAGCCACGCGGCGGGTACGCAGTATTTT. The chain combines TRBV11-2 with TRBJ2-3; D possibly corresponds to TRBD2 (5 bases). This CDR3 spans 12 amino acids. CDR1 and CDR2 (germline): SGHAT, FQNNGV. V was trimmed by 5 bases and J by 8 bases, leaving 11 bases between them.

J is TRBJ1-5 and V is TRBV7-2; maybe TRBD1 (5 bases). Germline assignment: CDR1 SGHTA and CDR2 FQGNSA. The CDR3 sequence is 13 residues long. V lost 2 bases to trimming and J lost 11 bases, with 13 bases between them. CDR3 nucleotides: TGTGCCAGCAGCTTACTGGGGCAAGGATCCCAGCATTTT. This sequence encodes CASSLLGQGSQHF.

V is TRBV7-2 and J is TRBJ2-4, with D possibly TRBD2 on 7 matching bases. The CDR3 loop spans 14 amino acids. V lost 0 bases and J 8 bases, leaving 11 bases between the germline ends. CDR1 is SGHTA, CDR2 FQGNSA, per germline. CDR3 region: CASSLARGQHIQYF. CDR3 coding DNA: TGTGCCAGCAGCTTAGCGCGGGGGCAGCACATTCAGTACTTC.

Ten or more counts support this clonotype. V is TRBV20-1 and J is TRBJ1-1; possibly TRBD1 for D (5 bases). The CDR3 has 13 residues. The ends were cut back, 3 bases at V and 0 bases at J, with 8 bases in the middle. From germline, CDR1 is DFQATT and CDR2 SNEGSKA (reference sequence). This chain's CDR3 is CSAREGMNTEAFF. The CDR3 bases are TGCAGTGCTAGGGAGGGGATGAACACTGAAGCTTTCTTT.

The chain is built from TRBV12-2 and TRBJ1-1; TRBD1, as called in the table, went unchecked against the DNA. TRBV12-2 corresponds to a pseudogene. The CDR3 length is 16 residues. The CDR3 here is CASRLGPACSGAEAFF. The CDR3 DNA reads TGTGCAAGTCGCCTCGGCCCAGCCTGCTCGGGCGCTGAAGCTTTCTTT.

This clonotype has only a few counts. The rearrangement links TRBV5-1 to TRBJ1-1; 7 bases line up with TRBD1. The CDR3 has 16 residues. The ends lost 4 bases at V and 1 base at J; junction bases unmatched: 10. Germline V gene data show CDR1 as SGHRS and CDR2 as YFSETQ. Here the CDR3 DNA reads TGCGCCAGCAGCCCCGGGACAGCGGCCCAGAACACTGAAGCTTTCTTT. Translating gives CASSPGTAAQNTEAFF.

There are a few counts of this clonotype. The V and J genes are TRBV10-3 and TRBJ2-1, with TRBD2 matching 11 bases. CDR1 is ENHRY, CDR2 SYGVKD, per germline. The CDR3 loop spans 16 amino acids. V lost 5 bases, J lost 0 bases, and 3 bases stayed unmatched. The chain's CDR3 is CAISPGTSGSYNEQFF. For the CDR3, the DNA is TGTGCCATCAGTCCCGGGACTAGCGGCTCCTACAATGAGCAGTTCTTC.

This clonotype has just a few counts. This chain links TRBV11-2 with TRBJ2-6; D is perhaps TRBD1 (5 bases). The CDR3 sequence is 17 residues long. Trimming removed 6 bases at V and 0 bases at J, with 15 bases between. Germline CDR1 and CDR2: SGHAT and FQNNGV. The CDR3 DNA is TGTGCCAGCAGTTATCGTGGGGCCAACTCTGGGGCCAACGTCCTGACTTTC. It translates to CASSYRGANSGANVLTF.